The T cell receptor beta chain under discussion was sequenced for a study of blood T cell repertoires in COVID-19 (dated by TCRdb to 2020 to 2022). About the investigation overall: Collaborator samples came from the United States, Italy and Spain and covered acute and convalescent phases of COVID-19. The prospective study material was composed of cDNA or gDNA derived from T cells, B-cell-depleted T cells, or PBMCs. Subjects who had been exposed to COVID-19, were actively infected with it, or had recovered from it provided the deeply sampled blood TCRbeta repertoires that made up the dataset. The repertoires were released in a freely available public database meant as a resource for research on the immune response to SARS-CoV-2. Samples were obtained from the ongoing ImmuneRACE study (first 160 participants) and from over 1,000 subjects provided by 6 global collaborators. A de-identified subject ID, COVID-19 status, age in years and sex were almost always included in the sample metadata. HLA class I and class II types, where available, came from metadata supplied by the sample provider rather than from assay-based typing. The study at large found these results: The amount of clinical and demographic metadata varied by source and participant and was provided uncurated.

TCRbeta CDR3 regions were amplified from genomic DNA by means of the immunoSEQ Assay, a bias-controlled multiplex PCR. As for how the authors treated the data: The number of nucleated cells in each sample was estimated by amplification of reference gene primers within the assay. To quantify the absolute abundance of each unique TCRbeta CDR3 rearrangement, sequence reads were collapsed and filtered. Productive Simpson clonality was computed per sample as the square root of Simpson's diversity index over productive rearrangements. TCRdb obtained this table from immuneACCESS and retained in-frame rearrangements with V and J assigned. These tables miss some clones; where compared with another copy, unresolved V genes account for less than half of the shortfall, and the remainder is unexplained. V and J calls and clone size are those listed in that table; D and trimming were worked out from the DNA. This sample has approximately 250,000 clones in its table, and 85% to 90% of those were observed once. Approximately 4% of the sample rests with the top ten.

Trimming at the junction amounts to 1 base on V and 1 base on J, and the germline ends lie 14 bases apart. Reading the germline V gene (reference sequence) gives CDR1 LGHDT and CDR2 YNNKEL. Its CDR3 holds 16 amino acids, cysteine through phenylalanine. Solely the CDR3 DNA is kept, with 48 bases framed from the first base. Enrolling through a virtual design, the prospective study's participants ranged in age from roughly 18 to 89 years and lived across more than 20 United States geographic areas. In the prospective study, cohorts were assigned on the basis of participant-reported clinical history obtained from a screening survey and a study questionnaire. Mobile phlebotomists in the prospective study collected whole blood, serum and a nasopharyngeal or oropharyngeal swab from every participant. Over a roughly two-month period, participants in the prospective study had the option of providing additional blood draws and questionnaires. Before DNA extraction, blood samples from the prospective study were shipped at room temperature or frozen.

Remarks on this clone: The antigen this receptor binds is unknown. No much larger clone exists at a distance of one base, and base qualities are not known.

Sequenced sample: PBMCs or T cells enriched from blood (not recorded which). The chain is encoded by TRBV3-1 (or the pseudogene TRBV3-2) joined to TRBJ2-7, with an unclear D gene assignment. This clonotype was sampled from a woman aged 25-40 years with acute COVID-19. The DNA is as follows: TGTGCCAGCAGCCAAGTTCCCGACGACTGGTCCTACGAGCAGTACTTC. Translated, this is CASSQVPDDWSYEQYF.